A selection of T cell receptor beta chains follows, all from one sample in a study of blood T cell repertoires in COVID-19. Sequenced by immunoSEQ multiplex PCR; TCRdb stores in-frame clones only, minus some. The repertoire has about 46,000 clones, approximately 85% of them found once; the top ten carry about 15%. The sample was peripheral blood. Receptors were obtained from a human donor in a cohort sampled during active COVID-19. The donor label of this sample is uncertain. CDR3s include the opening cysteine and the closing phenylalanine or tryptophan. Each record gives: D gene, clone size, V gene, J gene, CDR3 DNA, CDR3 protein. The D gene is left open where the match is weak. Some rows mark clone size as missing; the rest say once, few, many or name a class of expanded clone.

>.|.|TRBV27|TRBJ2-3
TGTGCCAGCAGTTCGCTAACACTAAGCACAGATACGCAGTATTTT
CASSSLTLSTDTQYF
>.|.|TRBV28|TRBJ1-1
TGTGCCAGCAGTTTATCCGTCAGGGGTGCTGAAGCTTTCTTT
CASSLSVRGAEAFF
>.|.|TRBV7-2|TRBJ1-2
TGTGCCAGCAGCGGCGGGGCGAAAAACTATGGCTACACCTTC
CASSGGAKNYGYTF
>.|.|TRBV4-3|TRBJ1-4
TGCGCCAGCAGCCAAGCACGGGGTTTAGAAAAACTGTTTTTT
CASSQARGLEKLFF
>.|once|TRBV6-6|TRBJ1-6
TGTGCCAGCAGTTACATGGAGCTGGAGGCACCCCTCCACTTT
CASSYMELEAPLHF
>.|.|TRBV10-3|TRBJ1-5
TGTGCCATCAGTCAAAATGACATGGCCAATCAGCCCCAGCATTTT
CAISQNDMANQPQHF
>TRBD1|.|TRBV12-3/TRBV12-4|TRBJ2-7
TGTGCCAGCAGAGGGCAGGGGGCTACGCGGCAGTACTTC
CASRGQGATRQYF
>.|.|TRBV5-6|TRBJ1-6
TGTGCCAGCAGCTGGGGGGGCGCTTCGGATTCACCCCTCCACTTT
CASSWGGASDSPLHF
>.|.|TRBV18|TRBJ2-2
TGTGCCAGCTCACTCTGGGAGCCAGGGGCCCCGGCCGGGGAGCTGTTTTTT
CASSLWEPGAPAGELFF
>.|medium-sized|TRBV12-3/TRBV12-4|TRBJ2-7
TGTGCCAGCACTCCTGGGGGGGGCCACGAGCAGTACTTC
CASTPGGGHEQYF
>.|once|TRBV7-9|TRBJ1-2
TGTGCCAGCAGCTTATCATATGGCTACACCTTC
CASSLSYGYTF
>.|.|TRBV6-5|TRBJ1-6
TGTGCCAGCAGCCCCCCCGGGTGGCAGTCACCCCTCCACTTT
CASSPPGWQSPLHF
>TRBD2|.|TRBV7-3|TRBJ2-5
TGTGCCAGCAGCTTCCCCCTGAGAGCGGGGGGGCAGGAGACCCAGTACTTC
CASSFPLRAGGQETQYF
>.|.|TRBV29-1|TRBJ1-5
TGCAGCGCTCAGGGAAATAGCAATCAGCCCCAGCATTTT
CSAQGNSNQPQHF
>TRBD2|.|TRBV9|TRBJ2-5
TGTGCCAGCAGCGTAGCGGCTAGCGGGGGACGGGAGACCCAGTACTTC
CASSVAASGGRETQYF
>.|.|TRBV2|TRBJ2-3
TGTGCCAGCAACCCCGGACAGAGCCCTCGGGATACGCAGTATTTT
CASNPGQSPRDTQYF
>.|many|TRBV6-6|TRBJ1-1
TGTGCCAGCAGACCCGGGTCTGCGAACACTGAAGCTTTCTTT
CASRPGSANTEAFF
>.|.|TRBV4-3|TRBJ1-3
TGCGCCAGCAGCCAAGGGGCAAGTGGGAGCTCTGGAAACACCATATATTTT
CASSQGASGSSGNTIYF
>.|.|TRBV5-1|TRBJ2-2
TGCGCCAGCAGCGGGGGTTCAGGGGCACACCCCGGGGAGCTGTTTTTT
CASSGGSGAHPGELFF
>.|.|TRBV10-3|TRBJ1-4
TGTGCCATCAGGGGAGGGTCGGCCGATGAAAAACTGTTTTTT
CAIRGGSADEKLFF
>.|.|TRBV18|TRBJ1-1
TGTGCCAGCTCACCACAGGGGGGGCAGGGTCGAGAAGCTTTCTTT
CASSPQGGQGREAFF
>.|.|TRBV21-1|TRBJ2-2
TGTGCCAGCAGCAAAGGGACAGCGAACACCGGGGAGCTGTTTTTT
CASSKGTANTGELFF
>TRBD1|.|TRBV5-1|TRBJ2-2
TGCGCCAGCAGCTTGTTGACAGGGGGCACCGGGGAGCTGTTTTTT
CASSLLTGGTGELFF
>.|.|TRBV6-1|TRBJ2-5
TGTGCCAGCAGTGAAGTACATCAGTCCTGGGAGACCCAGTACTTC
CASSEVHQSWETQYF
>TRBD1|.|TRBV7-8|TRBJ1-4
TGTGCCAGCAGCTTCAGGGACAGGGGGACTAATGAAAAACTGTTTTTT
CASSFRDRGTNEKLFF
>TRBD1|medium-sized|TRBV19|TRBJ1-1
TGTGCCAGTAGTATAGATACAGGGGATAGATACACTGAAGCTTTCTTT
CASSIDTGDRYTEAFF
>.|once|TRBV5-1|TRBJ1-3
TGCGCCAGCAGCTCCTATGACAGCCACTCTGGAAACACCATATATTTT
CASSSYDSHSGNTIYF
>TRBD2|.|TRBV6-2/TRBV6-3|TRBJ2-2
TGTGCCAGCAGTTACAGGCTAGCGGGGTTAACCGGGGAGCTGTTTTTT
CASSYRLAGLTGELFF
>TRBD2|.|TRBV2|TRBJ2-3
TGTGCCAGCAGCAAGGAGAGTCCTAGCGGGGGGGGAGATACGCAGTATTTT
CASSKESPSGGGDTQYF
>TRBD2|.|TRBV2|TRBJ2-7
TGTGCCAGTTTAGCGGGGGGGCTGACCTACGAGCAGTACTTC
CASLAGGLTYEQYF
>.|.|TRBV19|TRBJ2-1
TGTGCCAGTAGTTGGAGCTACTCCTACAATGAGCAGTTCTTC
CASSWSYSYNEQFF
>TRBD1|once|TRBV6-6|TRBJ1-4
TGTGCCAGCAGTCCCAGGGGGCGCGGGGAAGAGAATGAAAAACTGTTTTTT
CASSPRGRGEENEKLFF
>TRBD1|.|TRBV18|TRBJ1-2
TGTGCCAGCTCAACGACAGGGAGTAACTATGGCTACACCTTC
CASSTTGSNYGYTF
>TRBD2|.|TRBV29-1|TRBJ2-5
TGCAGCGTCGAGAGACTAGCGTCAGTGGAGACCCAGTACTTC
CSVERLASVETQYF
>.|.|TRBV9|TRBJ2-3
TGTGCCAGCAGCGCACAGGTCACAGATACGCAGTATTTT
CASSAQVTDTQYF
>.|.|TRBV2|TRBJ2-2
TGTGCCAGCAGTGGTCTAGCGTCGAACACCGGGGAGCTGTTTTTT
CASSGLASNTGELFF
>.|.|TRBV7-2|TRBJ2-2
TGTGCCAGCAGCTTAAATCAGGGAAACACCGGGGAGCTGTTTTTT
CASSLNQGNTGELFF
>TRBD1|.|TRBV18|TRBJ2-2
TGTGCCAGCTCACCACCAGGGGACAGGGCGTCCGGGGAGCTGTTTTTT
CASSPPGDRASGELFF
>TRBD2|.|TRBV3-1/TRBV3-2|TRBJ2-2
TGTGCCAGCAGCCAAGGACTAGCGAGGAACACCGGGGAGCTGTTTTTT
CASSQGLARNTGELFF
>TRBD1|.|TRBV7-2|TRBJ2-2
TGTGCCAGCAGCTTCAGACAGGGTGGGACCGGGGAGCTGTTTTTT
CASSFRQGGTGELFF